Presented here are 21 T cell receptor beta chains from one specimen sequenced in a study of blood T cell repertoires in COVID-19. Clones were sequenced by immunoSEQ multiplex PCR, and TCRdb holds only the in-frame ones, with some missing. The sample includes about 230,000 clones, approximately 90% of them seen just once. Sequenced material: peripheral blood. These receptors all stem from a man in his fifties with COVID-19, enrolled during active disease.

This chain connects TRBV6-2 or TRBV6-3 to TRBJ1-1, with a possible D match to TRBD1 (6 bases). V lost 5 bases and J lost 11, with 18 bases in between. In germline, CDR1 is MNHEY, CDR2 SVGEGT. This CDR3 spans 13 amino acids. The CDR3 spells CASSNQGGRKAFF. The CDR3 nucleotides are TGTGCCAGCAGTAACCAAGGGGGACGGAAGGCTTTCTTT.

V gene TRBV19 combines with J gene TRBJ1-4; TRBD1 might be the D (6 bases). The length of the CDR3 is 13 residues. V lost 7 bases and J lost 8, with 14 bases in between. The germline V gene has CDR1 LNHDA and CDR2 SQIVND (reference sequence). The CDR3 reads CASKETGGEKLFF. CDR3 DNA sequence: TGTGCCAGTAAAGAGACAGGAGGAGAAAAACTGTTTTTT.

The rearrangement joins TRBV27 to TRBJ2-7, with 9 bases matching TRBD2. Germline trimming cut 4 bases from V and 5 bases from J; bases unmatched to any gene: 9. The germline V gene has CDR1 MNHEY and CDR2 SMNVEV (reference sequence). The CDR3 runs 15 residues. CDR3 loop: CASSYISGSSHEQYF. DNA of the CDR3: TGTGCCAGCAGTTATATTAGCGGGAGTTCGCACGAGCAGTACTTC.

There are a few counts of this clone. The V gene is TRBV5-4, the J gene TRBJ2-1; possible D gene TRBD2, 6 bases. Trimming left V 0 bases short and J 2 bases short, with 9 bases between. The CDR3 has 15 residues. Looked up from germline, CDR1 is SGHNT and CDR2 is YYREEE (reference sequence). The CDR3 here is CASSLVGRTYNEQFF. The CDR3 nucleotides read TGTGCCAGCAGCTTGGTAGGGAGGACCTACAATGAGCAGTTCTTC.

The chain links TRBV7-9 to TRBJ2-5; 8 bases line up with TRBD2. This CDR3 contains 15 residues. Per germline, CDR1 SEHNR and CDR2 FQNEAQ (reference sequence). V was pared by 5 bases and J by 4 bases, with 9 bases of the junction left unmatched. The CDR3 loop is CASSPGGDLLETQYF. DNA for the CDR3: TGTGCCAGCAGCCCCGGGGGGGACCTCTTAGAGACCCAGTACTTC.

In nucleotides, the CDR3 is TGTGCCAGCAGCTTACGAGCGGGGGCCCGAGGGACAAGCACAGATACGCAGTATTTT. It yields the protein CASSLRAGARGTSTDTQYF. The gene calls are TRBV7-2 and TRBJ2-3, with 8 nucleotides matching TRBD2. The length of the CDR3 is 19 residues. Germline CDR1 SGHTA, CDR2 FQGNSA. V was pared by 2 bases and J by 0 bases, with 13 bases of the junction left unmatched.

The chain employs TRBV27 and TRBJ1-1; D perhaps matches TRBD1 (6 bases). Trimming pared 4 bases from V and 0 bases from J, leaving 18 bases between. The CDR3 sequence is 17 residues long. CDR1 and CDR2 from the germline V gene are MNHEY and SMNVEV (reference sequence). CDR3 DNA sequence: TGTGCCAGCAGTTCCCTACCCCGACAGGTCATGAACACTGAAGCTTTCTTT. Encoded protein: CASSSLPRQVMNTEAFF.

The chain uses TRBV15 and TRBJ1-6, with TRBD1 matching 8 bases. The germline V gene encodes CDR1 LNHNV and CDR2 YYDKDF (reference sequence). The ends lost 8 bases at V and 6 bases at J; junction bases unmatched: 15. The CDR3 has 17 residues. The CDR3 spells CATRPRQGSFVNSPLHF. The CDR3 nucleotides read TGTGCCACCCGACCTCGACAGGGGAGCTTTGTTAATTCACCCCTCCACTTT.

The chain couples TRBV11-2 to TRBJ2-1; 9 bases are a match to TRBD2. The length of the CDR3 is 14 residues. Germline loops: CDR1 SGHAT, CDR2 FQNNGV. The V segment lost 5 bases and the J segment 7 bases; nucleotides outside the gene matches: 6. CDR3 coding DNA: TGTGCCAGCAGCCCCGCGGGAGGGCCTAATGAGCAGTTCTTC. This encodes CASSPAGGPNEQFF.

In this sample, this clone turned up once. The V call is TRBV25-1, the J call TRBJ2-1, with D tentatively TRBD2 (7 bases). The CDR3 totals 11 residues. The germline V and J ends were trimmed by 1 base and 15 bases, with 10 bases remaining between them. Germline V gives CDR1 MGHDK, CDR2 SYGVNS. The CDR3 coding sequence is TGTGCCAGCAGTGAATGGGCGGGGGCGTTCTTC. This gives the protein CASSEWAGAFF.

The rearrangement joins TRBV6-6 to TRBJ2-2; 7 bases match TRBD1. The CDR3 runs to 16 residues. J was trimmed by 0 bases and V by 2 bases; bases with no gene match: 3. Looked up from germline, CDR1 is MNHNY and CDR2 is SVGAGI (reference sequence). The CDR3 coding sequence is TGTGCCAGCAGTTACGAGGGACAGACGAACACCGGGGAGCTGTTTTTT. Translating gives CASSYEGQTNTGELFF.

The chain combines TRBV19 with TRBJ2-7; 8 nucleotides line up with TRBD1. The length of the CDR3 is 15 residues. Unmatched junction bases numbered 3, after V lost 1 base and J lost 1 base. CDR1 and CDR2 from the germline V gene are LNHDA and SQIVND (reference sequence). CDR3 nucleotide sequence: TGTGCCAGTAGTATAGTGGGACAGGTATCCTACGAGCAGTACTTC. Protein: CASSIVGQVSYEQYF.

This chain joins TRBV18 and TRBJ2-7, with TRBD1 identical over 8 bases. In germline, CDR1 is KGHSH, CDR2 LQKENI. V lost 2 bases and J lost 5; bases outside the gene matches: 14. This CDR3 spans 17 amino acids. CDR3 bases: TGTGCCAGCTCACCAGTAGATATCCAGGGGGCTGGTCACGAGCAGTACTTC. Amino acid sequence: CASSPVDIQGAGHEQYF.

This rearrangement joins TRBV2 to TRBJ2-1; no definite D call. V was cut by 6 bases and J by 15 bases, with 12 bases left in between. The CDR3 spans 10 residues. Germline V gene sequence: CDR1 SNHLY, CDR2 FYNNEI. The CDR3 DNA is TGTGCCAGCAGCCCCCGTTTTTGGTTCTTC. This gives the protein CASSPRFWFF.

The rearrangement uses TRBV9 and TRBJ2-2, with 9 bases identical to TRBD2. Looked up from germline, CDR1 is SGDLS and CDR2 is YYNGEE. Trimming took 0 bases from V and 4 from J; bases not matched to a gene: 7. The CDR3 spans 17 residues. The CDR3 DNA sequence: TGTGCCAGCAGCGTAGCTCCGGCGGGAGGGGGCACCGGGGAGCTGTTTTTT. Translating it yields CASSVAPAGGGTGELFF.

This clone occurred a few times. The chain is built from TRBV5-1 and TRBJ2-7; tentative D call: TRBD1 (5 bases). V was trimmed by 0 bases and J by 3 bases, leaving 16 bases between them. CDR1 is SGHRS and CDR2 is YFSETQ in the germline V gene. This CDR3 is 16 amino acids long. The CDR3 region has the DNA TGCGCCAGCAGCTTGGGGCAGGATGGGGCAGACTACGAGCAGTACTTC. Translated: CASSLGQDGADYEQYF.

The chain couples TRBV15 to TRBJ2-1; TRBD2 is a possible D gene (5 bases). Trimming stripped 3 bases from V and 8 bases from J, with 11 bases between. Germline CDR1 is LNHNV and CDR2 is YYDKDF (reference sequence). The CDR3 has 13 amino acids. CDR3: CATSRGAWDEQFF. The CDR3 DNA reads TGTGCCACCAGCAGGGGAGCTTGGGATGAGCAGTTCTTC.

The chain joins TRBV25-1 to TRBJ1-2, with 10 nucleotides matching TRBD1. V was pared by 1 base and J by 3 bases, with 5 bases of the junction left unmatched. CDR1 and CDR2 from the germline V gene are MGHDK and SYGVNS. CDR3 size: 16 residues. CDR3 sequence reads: CASSESPGQGDYGYTF. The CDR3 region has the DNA TGTGCCAGCAGTGAATCCCCTGGACAGGGGGACTATGGCTACACCTTC.

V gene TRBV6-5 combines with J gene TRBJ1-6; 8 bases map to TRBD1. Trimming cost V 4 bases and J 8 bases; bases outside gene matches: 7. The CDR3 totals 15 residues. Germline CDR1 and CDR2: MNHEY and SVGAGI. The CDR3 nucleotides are TGTGCCAGCAGTTTCCAGACAGGGGCGGATTCACCCCTCCACTTT. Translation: CASSFQTGADSPLHF.

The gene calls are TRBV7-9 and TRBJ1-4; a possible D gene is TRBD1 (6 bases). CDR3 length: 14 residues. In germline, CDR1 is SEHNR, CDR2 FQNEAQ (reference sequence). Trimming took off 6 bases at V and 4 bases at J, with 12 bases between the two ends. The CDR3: CASSLARGNEKLFF. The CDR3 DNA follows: TGTGCCAGCAGTCTCGCCAGGGGTAATGAAAAACTGTTTTTT.

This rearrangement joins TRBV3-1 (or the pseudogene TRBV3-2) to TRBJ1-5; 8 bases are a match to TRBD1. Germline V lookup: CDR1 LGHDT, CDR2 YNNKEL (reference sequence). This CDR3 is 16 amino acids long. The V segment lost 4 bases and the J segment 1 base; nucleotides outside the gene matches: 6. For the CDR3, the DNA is TGTGCCAGCAGCCTAGGGACAGGTCACAGCAATCAGCCCCAGCATTTT. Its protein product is CASSLGTGHSNQPQHF.